This entry lists 12 T cell receptor beta chains sequenced from one sample in a study of CD8 T cells in ankylosing spondylitis. TCRdb recomputed calls from the 5' RACE reads with MiXCR, one row per CDR3 protein. Of about 220,000 distinct CDR3 sequences listed, approximately 24% were seen once; the top ten hold under 8%. The sample comprised blood, either unsorted or a sorted T cell fraction (not recorded which). These TCRs come from a male donor with ankylosing spondylitis or in good health (not recorded which).

Many counts were recorded for this clonotype. This chain links TRBV7-2 with TRBJ2-1, with D tentatively TRBD2 (6 bases). The CDR3 extends over 16 amino acids. Looked up from germline, CDR1 is SGHTA and CDR2 is FQGNSA. The germline V and J ends were trimmed by 1 base and 7 bases, with 17 bases remaining between them. The CDR3: CASSLGRGGAPNEQFF. CDR3 in DNA: TGTGCCAGCAGCTTAGGACGTGGCGGGGCGCCAAATGAGCAGTTCTTC.

This clonotype was seen a handful of times. The chain has TRBV12-3 or TRBV12-4 and TRBJ1-2, with D unresolved. V was pared by 1 base and J by 7 bases, with 7 bases between. CDR3 length: 12 amino acids. As DNA, the CDR3 is TGTGCCAGCAGTTTAGGGCAGTTTGGCTACACCTTC. Its protein is CASSLGQFGYTF.

This clonotype came up many times. The chain has TRBV12-3 or TRBV12-4 and TRBJ2-1; D is perhaps TRBD1 (6 bases). The CDR3 contains 17 residues. V shed 7 bases and J shed 5 bases, with 24 bases lying between them. Here the CDR3 DNA reads TGTGCCAGCAACAAATTCCCGCGGACAGCTCGCGACAATGAGCAGTTCTTC. Translated, it gives CASNKFPRTARDNEQFF.

This chain uses TRBV20-1 with TRBJ1-1, with a weak D call TRBD1 (5 bases). Germline V lookup: CDR1 DFQATT, CDR2 SNEGSKA (reference sequence). There are 13 residues in the CDR3. Deletions cut 0 bases from V and 2 bases from J, with 7 bases between. In DNA form, the CDR3 reads TGCAGTGCTAGAGACAGGGCAAACACTGAAGCTTTCTTT. Translated: CSARDRANTEAFF.

This clonotype was seen many times. The chain joins TRBV20-1 to TRBJ1-2; D ambiguous. With 4 bases removed from V and 7 bases from J, the gap between germline ends came to 7 bases. CDR3 length equals 10 residues. In germline, CDR1 is DFQATT, CDR2 SNEGSKA (reference sequence). In nucleotides, the CDR3 is TGCAGTGCTACGCAGCCTGGCTACACCTTC. This gives the protein CSATQPGYTF.

On this clonotype: This could be a read error, since a much larger clone is one nucleotide away. The rearrangement uses TRBV5-1 and TRBJ1-1; D unresolved. V lost 1 base and J 0 bases, leaving 13 bases between the germline ends. The V gene's germline CDR1 is SGHRS and CDR2 YFSETQ. CDR3 size: 16 residues. The CDR3 loop reads CASSLRRREMNTEAFF. As DNA, the CDR3 is TGCGCCAGCAGCTTGAGACGGAGGGAGATGAACACTGAAGCTTTCTTT.

This clonotype has a count of ten or more. This chain links TRBV6-1 with TRBJ1-2, with D possibly being TRBD1 (6 bases). CDR3 size: 14 residues. CDR1 and CDR2 from the germline V gene are MNHNS and SASEGT. Trimming stripped 5 bases from V and 4 bases from J, with 14 bases between. The chain's CDR3 is CASSRFGDIYGYTF. In nucleotides, the CDR3 is TGTGCCAGCAGTCGATTTGGGGACATCTATGGCTACACCTTC.

The table lists this clonotype with many counts. The J gene is TRBJ2-5, the V gene TRBV7-2, with 8 nucleotides matching TRBD1. The CDR3 is 13 amino acids. Trimming at V came to 5 bases and at J to 3 bases, leaving 2 bases not matched to a gene. The germline V gene encodes CDR1 SGHTA and CDR2 FQGNSA. CDR3 DNA: TGTGCCAGCAGCCAGGGGGCAGAAGAGACCCAGTACTTC. It codes for CASSQGAEETQYF.

Ten or more counts support this clonotype. V usage is TRBV4-1 and J usage is TRBJ2-5; D uncertain. The CDR3 has 15 residues. Germline assignment: CDR1 MGHRA and CDR2 YSYEKL. The V end lost 0 bases, the J end lost 7 bases, and 15 bases lay between the germline ends. CDR3 loop: CASSQDQHPSGTQYF. CDR3 DNA sequence: TGCGCCAGCAGCCAAGATCAGCACCCAAGTGGGACCCAGTACTTC.

This clonotype was detected a few times. The chain links TRBV20-1 to TRBJ2-2, with 10 positions matching TRBD2. The CDR3 is made up of 15 amino acids. The germline CDR1 and CDR2 sequences are DFQATT and SNEGSKA (reference sequence). With 6 bases clipped from V and 6 bases from J, the junction kept 10 bases outside the gene matches. CDR3 DNA: TGCAGTGCCGGCCTGCTAGCGGGAGTCGCCGGGGAGCTGTTTTTT. Encoded protein: CSAGLLAGVAGELFF.

This clonotype was counted between two and nine times. The V gene is TRBV7-9, the J gene TRBJ2-7; TRBD2 matches at 10 bases. V shed 2 bases, J shed 3 bases, and the junction held 10 bases outside the gene matches. The CDR3 loop spans 17 amino acids. Germline lookup yields CDR1 SEHNR and CDR2 FQNEAQ (reference sequence). Here the CDR3 DNA reads TGTGCCAGCAGCTTATACCTAGCTAGCGGGAGTTTCTACGAGCAGTACTTC. Translating it yields CASSLYLASGSFYEQYF.

This clonotype was detected ten times or more. This chain connects TRBV4-1 to TRBJ2-1, with 9 nucleotides matching TRBD2. Germline CDR1 reads MGHRA; CDR2 reads YSYEKL. Trimming removed 1 base from V and 1 base from J; junction bases left unmatched: 5. The CDR3 is 17 residues long. CDR3 region: CASSQGGSGRSYNEQFF. In DNA form, the CDR3 reads TGCGCCAGCAGCCAAGGGGGGAGCGGGAGGTCCTACAATGAGCAGTTCTTC.